This T cell receptor (beta chain) was observed in a study of cytomegalovirus exposure and HLA in healthy donors. Across the whole study: Unique TCRs numbering about 85 million, obtained from HLA-typed donors, made up an early data release. Study-wide results and limits: For most TCR sequences rarity was the rule, although some public TCRs occurred in many donors.

CDR1 and CDR2 from the germline V gene are SGHDT and YYEEEE. This CDR3 is built from 18 residues. V was shortened by 1 base and J by 2 bases, with 21 bases between the two germline ends. The PCR was carried out with 60 Vbeta primers and 13 Jbeta primers. Sequencing used immunoSEQ multiplex PCR; TCRdb keeps in-frame clones, though not all of them. Here the sample spans about 140,000 clones, about 82% being singletons. A note on this clone: Its antigen is not known.

The rearrangement joins TRBV5-6 to TRBJ2-5; a weak D match, TRBD1 (6 bases). This TCR was sampled from a female donor in good health and CMV-seropositive. The sequenced material came from PBMCs. CDR3: CASSLIQGSSSAQETQYF. As DNA, the CDR3 is TGTGCCAGCAGCTTGATTCAGGGGTCCTCGAGTGCACAAGAGACCCAGTACTTC.